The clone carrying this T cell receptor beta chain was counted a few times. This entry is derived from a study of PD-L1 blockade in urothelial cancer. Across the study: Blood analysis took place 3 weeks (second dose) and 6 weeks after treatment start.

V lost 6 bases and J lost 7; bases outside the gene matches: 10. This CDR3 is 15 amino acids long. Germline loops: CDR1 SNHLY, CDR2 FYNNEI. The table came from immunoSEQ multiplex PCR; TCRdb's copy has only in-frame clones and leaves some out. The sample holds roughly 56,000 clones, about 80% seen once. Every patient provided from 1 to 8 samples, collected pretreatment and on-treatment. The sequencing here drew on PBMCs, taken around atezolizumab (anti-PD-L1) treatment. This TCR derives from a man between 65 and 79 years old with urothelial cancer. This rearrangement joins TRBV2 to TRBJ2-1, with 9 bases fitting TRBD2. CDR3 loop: CASRGGSGSGNEQFF. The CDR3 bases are TGTGCCAGCAGAGGGGGTAGCGGGAGTGGGAATGAGCAGTTCTTC.